This TCR beta chain derives from a study of T cells expressing NK-cell markers. Germline V gene data show CDR1 as KGHSH and CDR2 as LQKENI. The CDR3 consists of 14 residues. For each CDR3 protein, TCRdb gives one entry from its re-call of the 5' RACE reads, without DNA. This sample's table has about 390,000 distinct CDR3 sequences. This clonotype was obtained from a woman between 50 and 59 years old in good health. The chain couples TRBV18 to TRBJ1-1; TCRdb reports TRBD1, a call that lacks DNA to check it against. Specimen: blood T cells: a sorted CD56 or NKG2C T cell subset, CD4+ or CD8+ T cells, or bulk PBMC T cells (not recorded which). CDR3 region: CASSRDRVSTEAFF.